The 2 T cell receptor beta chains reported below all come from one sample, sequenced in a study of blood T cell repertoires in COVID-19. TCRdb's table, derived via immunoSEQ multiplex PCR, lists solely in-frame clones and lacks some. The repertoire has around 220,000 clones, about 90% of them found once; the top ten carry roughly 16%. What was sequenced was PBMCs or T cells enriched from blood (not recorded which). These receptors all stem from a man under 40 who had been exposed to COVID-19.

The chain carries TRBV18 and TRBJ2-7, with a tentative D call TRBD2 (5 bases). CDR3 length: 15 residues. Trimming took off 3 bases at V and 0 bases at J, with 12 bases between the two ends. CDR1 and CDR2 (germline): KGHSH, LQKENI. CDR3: CASSPGGFSSYEQYF. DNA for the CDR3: TGTGCCAGCTCACCTGGCGGGTTTAGCTCCTACGAGCAGTACTTC.

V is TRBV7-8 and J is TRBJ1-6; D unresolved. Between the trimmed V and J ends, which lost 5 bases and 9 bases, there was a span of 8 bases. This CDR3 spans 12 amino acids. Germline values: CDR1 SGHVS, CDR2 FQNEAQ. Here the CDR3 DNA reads TGTGCCAGCAGCCGGGCGGCTTCACCCCTCCACTTT. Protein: CASSRAASPLHF.